These T cell receptor beta chains were read from a single sample in a study of shared clonotypes between healthy human individuals. The table came from immunoSEQ multiplex PCR; TCRdb's copy has only in-frame clones and leaves some out. The sample lists under 600,000 clones, about 98% seen once, with approximately 0.33% in the top ten. The sample consisted of naive CD8+ T cells sorted from blood. These TCRs come from a man aged 25-45 years in good health. Both conserved end residues are part of each CDR3. D genes are given only for firm matches. Some rows have no size entry. The others give once, few or many, or a class for an expanded clone.

v_call: TRBV5-5
d_call: NA
clone_size: NA
j_call: TRBJ1-1
cdr3_aa: CASSPWTENTEAFF
cdr3_nt: TGTGCCAGCTCCCCGTGGACGGAGAACACTGAAGCTTTCTTT

v_call: TRBV5-1
d_call: TRBD2
clone_size: NA
j_call: TRBJ2-1
cdr3_aa: CASSLFLSGRLQDEQFF
cdr3_nt: TGCGCCAGCAGCTTGTTTTTAAGCGGGAGATTGCAAGATGAGCAGTTCTTC

v_call: TRBV10-3
d_call: NA
clone_size: NA
j_call: TRBJ1-1
cdr3_aa: CAISESRVFTEAFF
cdr3_nt: TGTGCCATCAGTGAGTCAAGGGTTTTTACTGAAGCTTTCTTT

v_call: TRBV20-1
d_call: NA
clone_size: NA
j_call: TRBJ2-1
cdr3_aa: CSPVRANEQFF
cdr3_nt: TGCAGCCCTGTTAGGGCTAATGAGCAGTTCTTC

v_call: TRBV7-6
d_call: NA
clone_size: NA
j_call: TRBJ1-1
cdr3_aa: CASSGTGTEAFF
cdr3_nt: TGTGCCAGCAGTGGGACCGGCACTGAAGCTTTCTTT

v_call: TRBV11-2
d_call: NA
clone_size: NA
j_call: TRBJ2-1
cdr3_aa: CASSLVSGWTSRDNEQFF
cdr3_nt: TGTGCCAGCAGCTTAGTTTCAGGTTGGACCTCCAGAGACAATGAGCAGTTCTTC

v_call: TRBV5-1
d_call: TRBD1
clone_size: once
j_call: TRBJ2-2
cdr3_aa: CASRGQGSSGELFF
cdr3_nt: TGCGCCAGCAGGGGACAGGGATCTTCCGGGGAGCTGTTTTTT

v_call: TRBV28
d_call: TRBD1
clone_size: NA
j_call: TRBJ2-7
cdr3_aa: CASSPRQGLSYEQYF
cdr3_nt: TGTGCCAGCAGTCCGAGACAGGGGCTCTCCTACGAGCAGTACTTC

v_call: TRBV7-9
d_call: TRBD2
clone_size: NA
j_call: TRBJ2-1
cdr3_aa: CASSYRTSGSSYNEQFF
cdr3_nt: TGTGCCAGCAGCTATCGGACTAGCGGGAGCTCCTACAATGAGCAGTTCTTC

v_call: TRBV28
d_call: NA
clone_size: NA
j_call: TRBJ2-7
cdr3_aa: CASTYEATTGTYEQYF
cdr3_nt: TGTGCCAGCACCTACGAAGCTACGACAGGAACCTACGAGCAGTACTTC

v_call: TRBV12-2
d_call: NA
clone_size: NA
j_call: TRBJ2-7
cdr3_aa: CASRLGGTKAYEQYF
cdr3_nt: TGTGCAAGTCGCTTAGGAGGGACTAAGGCCTACGAGCAGTACTTC

v_call: TRBV9
d_call: NA
clone_size: NA
j_call: TRBJ1-2
cdr3_aa: CASSVGPNLGYGYTF
cdr3_nt: TGTGCCAGCAGCGTAGGGCCGAACCTGGGCTATGGCTACACCTTC

v_call: TRBV19
d_call: NA
clone_size: NA
j_call: TRBJ1-1
cdr3_aa: CASSGVTEAFF
cdr3_nt: TGTGCCAGTAGTGGGGTCACTGAAGCTTTCTTT

v_call: TRBV13
d_call: TRBD2
clone_size: once
j_call: TRBJ2-1
cdr3_aa: CASSYGLAESNEQFF
cdr3_nt: TGTGCCAGCAGCTATGGACTAGCGGAGTCAAATGAGCAGTTCTTC

v_call: TRBV7-7
d_call: TRBD2
clone_size: NA
j_call: TRBJ2-3
cdr3_aa: CASSLTSGRTPHTDTQYF
cdr3_nt: TGTGCTAGCAGCCTGACTAGCGGGAGGACCCCCCACACAGATACGCAGTATTTT

v_call: TRBV11-3
d_call: NA
clone_size: NA
j_call: TRBJ2-7
cdr3_aa: CASSLAAGYEQYF
cdr3_nt: TGTGCCAGCAGCTTAGCCGCAGGCTACGAGCAGTACTTC

v_call: TRBV28
d_call: NA
clone_size: few
j_call: TRBJ1-5
cdr3_aa: CASSLGQPQHF
cdr3_nt: TGTGCCAGCAGTTTAGGTCAGCCCCAGCATTTT

v_call: TRBV5-1
d_call: NA
clone_size: NA
j_call: TRBJ2-5
cdr3_aa: CASPISRKTQYF
cdr3_nt: TGCGCCAGCCCTATTTCTCGAAAGACCCAGTACTTC

v_call: TRBV7-2
d_call: NA
clone_size: NA
j_call: TRBJ2-1
cdr3_aa: CATSSSYNEQFF
cdr3_nt: TGTGCCACCTCGTCCTCCTACAATGAGCAGTTCTTC

v_call: TRBV27
d_call: NA
clone_size: NA
j_call: TRBJ2-7
cdr3_aa: CASGFQARYEQYF
cdr3_nt: TGTGCCAGTGGTTTCCAGGCGCGGTACGAGCAGTACTTC

v_call: TRBV19
d_call: TRBD2
clone_size: NA
j_call: TRBJ2-7
cdr3_aa: CASSDSGSLYEQYF
cdr3_nt: TGTGCCAGTAGTGACAGCGGGAGTCTGTACGAGCAGTACTTC

v_call: TRBV27
d_call: TRBD2
clone_size: NA
j_call: TRBJ2-5
cdr3_aa: CASSLSWGRGETQYF
cdr3_nt: TGTGCCAGCAGTTTATCGTGGGGGAGGGGAGAGACCCAGTACTTC

v_call: TRBV11-2
d_call: TRBD2
clone_size: NA
j_call: TRBJ2-1
cdr3_aa: CASRGTSGHYNEQFF
cdr3_nt: TGTGCCAGCAGGGGGACTAGCGGGCATTACAATGAGCAGTTCTTC

v_call: TRBV29-1
d_call: TRBD1
clone_size: NA
j_call: TRBJ1-1
cdr3_aa: CSVEGIFQGGTEAFF
cdr3_nt: TGCAGCGTTGAGGGGATCTTCCAGGGGGGTACTGAAGCTTTCTTT

v_call: TRBV9
d_call: NA
clone_size: NA
j_call: TRBJ1-2
cdr3_aa: CASSASPTGTNYGYTF
cdr3_nt: TGTGCCAGCAGCGCCTCCCCAACAGGGACCAACTATGGCTACACCTTC

v_call: TRBV12-2
d_call: NA
clone_size: NA
j_call: TRBJ1-5
cdr3_aa: CASRCGGGQPQHF
cdr3_nt: TGTGCAAGTCGGTGTGGGGGAGGTCAGCCCCAGCATTTT

v_call: TRBV11-2
d_call: NA
clone_size: NA
j_call: TRBJ2-5
cdr3_aa: CASSLGVGSSETQYF
cdr3_nt: TGTGCCAGCAGCTTAGGGGTCGGCTCTTCCGAGACCCAGTACTTC

v_call: TRBV5-1
d_call: NA
clone_size: NA
j_call: TRBJ2-1
cdr3_aa: CASSLDGYNEQFF
cdr3_nt: TGCGCCAGCAGCTTGGACGGTTACAATGAGCAGTTCTTC

v_call: TRBV10-2
d_call: TRBD2
clone_size: NA
j_call: TRBJ2-1
cdr3_aa: CASSESSLAGDNEQFF
cdr3_nt: TGCGCCAGCAGTGAGTCTTCACTAGCGGGAGACAATGAGCAGTTCTTC

v_call: TRBV19
d_call: NA
clone_size: NA
j_call: TRBJ1-3
cdr3_aa: CASASSSGNTIYF
cdr3_nt: TGTGCCAGTGCTTCGAGCTCTGGAAACACCATATATTTT

v_call: TRBV10-3
d_call: TRBD2
clone_size: NA
j_call: TRBJ2-3
cdr3_aa: CAISLAASTDTQYF
cdr3_nt: TGTGCCATCAGCCTAGCGGCTAGCACAGATACGCAGTATTTT

v_call: TRBV21-1
d_call: NA
clone_size: NA
j_call: TRBJ2-7
cdr3_aa: CASSIPVQGPYEQYF
cdr3_nt: TGTGCCAGCAGCATCCCTGTACAGGGACCCTACGAGCAGTACTTC

v_call: TRBV6-6
d_call: TRBD1
clone_size: NA
j_call: TRBJ1-4
cdr3_aa: CASNPTGVDNEKLFF
cdr3_nt: TGTGCCAGCAACCCGACAGGGGTCGATAATGAAAAACTGTTTTTT

v_call: TRBV4-1
d_call: NA
clone_size: NA
j_call: TRBJ1-1
cdr3_aa: CASSQDWIVGDTRFRAFF
cdr3_nt: TGCGCCAGCAGCCAAGATTGGATAGTAGGGGACACCCGATTTAGAGCTTTCTTT

v_call: TRBV7-9
d_call: TRBD1
clone_size: NA
j_call: TRBJ2-1
cdr3_aa: CASSLSSRGHGQFF
cdr3_nt: TGTGCCAGCAGCTTAAGCAGCAGGGGGCATGGGCAGTTCTTC

v_call: TRBV10-3
d_call: TRBD1
clone_size: NA
j_call: TRBJ2-7
cdr3_aa: CAISPTGASYEQYF
cdr3_nt: TGTGCCATCAGTCCGACAGGGGCCTCCTACGAGCAGTACTTC

v_call: TRBV5-8
d_call: NA
clone_size: NA
j_call: TRBJ1-5
cdr3_aa: CASSARQINQPQHF
cdr3_nt: TGTGCCAGCAGCGCGAGACAGATCAATCAGCCCCAGCATTTT

v_call: TRBV28
d_call: TRBD1
clone_size: NA
j_call: TRBJ2-7
cdr3_aa: CASSPRTGLAEQYF
cdr3_nt: TGTGCCAGCAGTCCTCGGACAGGGTTGGCCGAGCAGTACTTC

v_call: TRBV14
d_call: NA
clone_size: NA
j_call: TRBJ1-4
cdr3_aa: CASSRQHEKLFF
cdr3_nt: TGTGCCAGCAGTCGACAGCATGAAAAACTGTTTTTT

v_call: TRBV20-1
d_call: TRBD1
clone_size: NA
j_call: TRBJ1-4
cdr3_aa: CSARDSEKLFF
cdr3_nt: TGCAGTGCTCGGGACAGTGAAAAACTGTTTTTT

v_call: TRBV5-4
d_call: NA
clone_size: NA
j_call: TRBJ2-3
cdr3_aa: CASSLVSGVTDTQYF
cdr3_nt: TGTGCCAGCAGCTTGGTCTCCGGAGTCACAGATACGCAGTATTTT

v_call: TRBV9
d_call: TRBD2
clone_size: NA
j_call: TRBJ2-2
cdr3_aa: CASGRAYTGELFF
cdr3_nt: TGTGCCAGCGGGAGGGCCTACACCGGGGAGCTGTTTTTT

v_call: TRBV5-1
d_call: TRBD2
clone_size: NA
j_call: TRBJ2-7
cdr3_aa: CASSLASGREYEQYF
cdr3_nt: TGCGCCAGCAGCTTGGCTAGCGGGAGGGAATACGAGCAGTACTTC

v_call: TRBV29-1
d_call: NA
clone_size: NA
j_call: TRBJ2-5
cdr3_aa: CSVELAGYGETQYF
cdr3_nt: TGCAGCGTTGAACTTGCGGGATATGGAGAGACCCAGTACTTC

v_call: TRBV7-7
d_call: NA
clone_size: NA
j_call: TRBJ2-7
cdr3_aa: CASSPAASYEQYF
cdr3_nt: TGTGCCAGCAGCCCCGCAGCCTCCTACGAGCAGTACTTC